In its sample, the clone carrying this TCR beta chain was seen a few times. The antigen is undetermined. Together with a sample-barcoded 5' primer, a J-beta primer mix was included in a second PCR lasting roughly 6 to 12 cycles. CDR3-containing paired-end reads numbering at least 3 million came from each sample. Each CDR3 protein gets one entry after TCRdb re-called the 5' RACE reads with MiXCR. The data show some 1.5 million distinct CDR3 sequences, roughly 43% seen once. The V end was cut by 6 bases, the J end by 4 bases, with 6 bases between. CDR3 length: 11 residues. The source of the sample is a study of blood T cells in healthy people across ages. Looking at the study overall: Per two T cells, about one barcoded beta molecule was captured through template switching. Study-wide findings and caveats: The CMV status of each donor remained undetermined, and this could have confounded shifts in expanded clonotypes.

The chain has TRBV12-3 or TRBV12-4 and TRBJ1-2; D is ambiguous. The TCR was taken from a young woman in good health. Specimen: blood. As DNA, the CDR3 is TGTGCCAGCAGGCAGATCTATGGCTACACCTTC. Translation: CASRQIYGYTF.